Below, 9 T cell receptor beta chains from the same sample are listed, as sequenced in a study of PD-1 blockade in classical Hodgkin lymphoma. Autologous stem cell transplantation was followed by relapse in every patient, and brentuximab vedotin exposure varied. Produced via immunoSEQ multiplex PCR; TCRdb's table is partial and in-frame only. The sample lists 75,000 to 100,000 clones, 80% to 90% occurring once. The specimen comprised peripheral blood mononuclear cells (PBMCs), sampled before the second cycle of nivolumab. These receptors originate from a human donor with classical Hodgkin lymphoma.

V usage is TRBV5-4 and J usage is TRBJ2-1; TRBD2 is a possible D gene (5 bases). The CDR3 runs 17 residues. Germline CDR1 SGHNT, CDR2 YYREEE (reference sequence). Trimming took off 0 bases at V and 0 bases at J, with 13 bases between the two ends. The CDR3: CASSLDPAGSSYNEQFF. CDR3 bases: TGTGCCAGCAGCTTGGATCCCGCTGGGAGCTCCTACAATGAGCAGTTCTTC.

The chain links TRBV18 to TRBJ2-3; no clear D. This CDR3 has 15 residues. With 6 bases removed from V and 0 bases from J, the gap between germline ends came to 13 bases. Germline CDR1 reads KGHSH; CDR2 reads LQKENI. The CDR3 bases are TGTGCCAGCTCCGCCAGCCAGGCCAGCACAGATACGCAGTATTTT. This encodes CASSASQASTDTQYF. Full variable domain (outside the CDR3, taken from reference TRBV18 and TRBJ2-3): NAGVMQNPRHLVRRRGQEARLRCSPMKGHSHVYWYRQLPEEGLKFMVYLQKENIIDESGMPKERFSAEFPKEGPSILRIQQVVRGDSAAYFCASSASQASTDTQYFGPGTRLTVL.

CDR3 sequence: CTSSQEGLPRRYNEQFF. The CDR3 bases are TGCACCAGCAGCCAAGAGGGACTCCCTAGACGTTACAATGAGCAGTTCTTC. This rearrangement joins TRBV1 to TRBJ2-1; the table's TRBD2 call for D was not verified on the DNA. TRBV1 is marked as a pseudogene. This CDR3 comprises 17 residues.

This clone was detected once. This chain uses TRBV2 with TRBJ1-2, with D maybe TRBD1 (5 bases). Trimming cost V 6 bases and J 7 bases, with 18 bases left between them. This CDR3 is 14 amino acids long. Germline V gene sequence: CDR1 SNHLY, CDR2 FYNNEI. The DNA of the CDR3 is TGTGCCAGCAGGGTGGCCCTGGGGCATAGTGGCTACACCTTC. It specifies CASRVALGHSGYTF.

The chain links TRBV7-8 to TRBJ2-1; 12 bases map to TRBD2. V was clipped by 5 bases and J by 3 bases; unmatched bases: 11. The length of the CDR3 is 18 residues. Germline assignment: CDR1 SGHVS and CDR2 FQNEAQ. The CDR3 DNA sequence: TGTGCCAGCAGCCCAGGACTAGCGGGAAGTTACATCTACAATGAGCAGTTCTTC. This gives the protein CASSPGLAGSYIYNEQFF.

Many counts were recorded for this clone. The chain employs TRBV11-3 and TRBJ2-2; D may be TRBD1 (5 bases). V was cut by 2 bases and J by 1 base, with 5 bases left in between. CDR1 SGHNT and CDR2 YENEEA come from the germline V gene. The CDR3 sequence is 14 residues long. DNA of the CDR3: TGTGCCAGCAGCTTAAGGGGGAACACCGGGGAGCTGTTTTTT. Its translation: CASSLRGNTGELFF.

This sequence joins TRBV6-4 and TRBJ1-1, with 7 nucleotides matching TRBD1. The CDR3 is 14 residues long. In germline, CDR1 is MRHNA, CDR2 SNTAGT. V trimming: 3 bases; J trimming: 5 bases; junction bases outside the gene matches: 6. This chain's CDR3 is CASSETGDRTEAFF. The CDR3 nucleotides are TGTGCCAGCAGTGAAACAGGGGATCGGACTGAAGCTTTCTTT.

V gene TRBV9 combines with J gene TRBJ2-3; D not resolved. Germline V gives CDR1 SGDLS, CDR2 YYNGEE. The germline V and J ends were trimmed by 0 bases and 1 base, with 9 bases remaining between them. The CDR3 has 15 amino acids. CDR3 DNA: TGTGCCAGCAGCGTAGCCGGAGACCGCACAGATACGCAGTATTTT. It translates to CASSVAGDRTDTQYF.

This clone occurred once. CDR3 residues: CAWGLSRTGQGPETQYF. The CDR3 DNA reads as TGTGCCTGGGGGCTGAGCCGGACGGGACAGGGACCCGAGACCCAGTACTTC. The V gene is TRBV30, the J gene TRBJ2-5; TRBD1 agrees at 9 bases. CDR1 and CDR2 (germline): GTSNPN, SVGIG (reference sequence). Trimming removed 5 bases from V and 5 bases from J; junction bases left unmatched: 18. There are 17 residues in the CDR3.